Described below is a single T cell receptor (beta chain) sequence and its context. Its antigen is still unknown. The source of the sample is a study of shared clonotypes between healthy human individuals. Study results and caveats: Relative to their counterparts shared across all four donors, non-shared clonotypes exhibited diminished generation probabilities. Genetic and exposure-history diversity was limited by the small donor number. The sharing of roughly 5% of naive CD4 clonotypes was seen across several donors. It was anticipated that sequencing depth would influence how many clonotypes donors shared.

Here immunoSEQ multiplex PCR was the method, and the copy in TCRdb shows in-frame clones only, minus some. The data show roughly 2 million clones, with approximately 95% seen just once and 0.1% to 0.15% held by the top ten. Looked up from germline, CDR1 is LGHNA and CDR2 is YNFKEQ. The CDR3 spans 15 residues. Trimming shortened V by 3 bases and J by 9 bases, and 15 bases separated the two germline ends. This sequence joins TRBV4-2 and TRBJ1-6, with D possibly TRBD1 on 5 matching bases. This sequence was found in a man in his late teens or twenties in good health. Sequenced material: naive CD4+ T cells sorted from blood. Subset reported: CD45RA+ positively selected. The CDR3 region has the DNA TGTGCCAGCAGCCACTTCACCGGGGGGGGTTCACCCCTCCACTTT. Translating it yields CASSHFTGGGSPLHF.